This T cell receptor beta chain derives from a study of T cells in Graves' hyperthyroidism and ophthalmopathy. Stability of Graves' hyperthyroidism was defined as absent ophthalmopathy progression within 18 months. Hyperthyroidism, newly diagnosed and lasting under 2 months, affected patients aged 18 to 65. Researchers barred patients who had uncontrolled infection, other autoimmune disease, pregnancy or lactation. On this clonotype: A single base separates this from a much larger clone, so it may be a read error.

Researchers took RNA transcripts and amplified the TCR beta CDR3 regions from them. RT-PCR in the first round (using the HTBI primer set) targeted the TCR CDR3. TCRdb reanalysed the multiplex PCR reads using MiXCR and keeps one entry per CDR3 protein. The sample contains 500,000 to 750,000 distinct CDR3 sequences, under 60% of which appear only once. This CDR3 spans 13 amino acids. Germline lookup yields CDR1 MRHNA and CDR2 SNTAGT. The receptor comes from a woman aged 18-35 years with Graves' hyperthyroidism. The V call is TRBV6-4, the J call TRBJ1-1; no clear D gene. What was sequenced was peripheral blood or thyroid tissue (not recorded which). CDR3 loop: CASSGRVGTGAFF. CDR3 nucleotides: TGTGCCAGCAGTGGCCGAGTCGGAACTGGAGCTTTCTTT.